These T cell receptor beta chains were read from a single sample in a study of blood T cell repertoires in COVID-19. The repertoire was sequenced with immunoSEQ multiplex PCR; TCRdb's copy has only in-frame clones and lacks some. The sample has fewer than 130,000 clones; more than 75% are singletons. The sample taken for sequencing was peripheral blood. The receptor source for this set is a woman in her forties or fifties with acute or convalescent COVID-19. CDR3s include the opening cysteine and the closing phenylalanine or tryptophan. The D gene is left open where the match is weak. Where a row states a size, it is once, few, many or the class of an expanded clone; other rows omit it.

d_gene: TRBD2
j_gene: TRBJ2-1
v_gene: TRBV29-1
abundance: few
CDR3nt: TGCAGCGTTGAACGGACTAGCGGGAGGAGCAATGAGCAGTTCTTC
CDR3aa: CSVERTSGRSNEQFF

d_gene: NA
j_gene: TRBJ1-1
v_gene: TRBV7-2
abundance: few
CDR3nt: TGTGCCAGCAGCCCCCAATTGAACACTGAAGCTTTCTTT
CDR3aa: CASSPQLNTEAFF

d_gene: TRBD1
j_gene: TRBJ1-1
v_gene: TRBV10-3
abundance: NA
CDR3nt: TGTGCCATCAGCGGACAGGGAGGTTTGAACACTGAAGCTTTCTTT
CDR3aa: CAISGQGGLNTEAFF

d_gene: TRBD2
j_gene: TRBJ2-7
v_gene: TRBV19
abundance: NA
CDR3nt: TGTGCCAGTAGTTCAAGTAGCGGGAGGGGCTACGAGCAGTACTTC
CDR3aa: CASSSSSGRGYEQYF

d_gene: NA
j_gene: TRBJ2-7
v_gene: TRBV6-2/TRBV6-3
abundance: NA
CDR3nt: TGTGCCAGCAGTGACCCGCGTCTAGCGCTACCATCTTACGAGCAGTACTTC
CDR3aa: CASSDPRLALPSYEQYF

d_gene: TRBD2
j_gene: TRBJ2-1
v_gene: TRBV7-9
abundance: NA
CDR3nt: TGTGCCAGCAGCTCATTTCTGCTAGCGGGAGTGCCTGAGCAGTTCTTC
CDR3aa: CASSSFLLAGVPEQFF

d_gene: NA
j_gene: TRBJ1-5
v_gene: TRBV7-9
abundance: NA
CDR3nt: TGTGCCAGCAGCTTTTCGGGGTCGGACGGCGGCAATCAGCCCCAGCATTTT
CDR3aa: CASSFSGSDGGNQPQHF

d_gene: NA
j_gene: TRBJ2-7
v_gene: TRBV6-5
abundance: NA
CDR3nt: TGTGCCAGCAGTCGGGTGCCAGACGAGCAGTACTTC
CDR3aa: CASSRVPDEQYF

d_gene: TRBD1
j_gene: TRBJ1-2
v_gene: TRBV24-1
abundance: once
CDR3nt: TGTGCCACCAGTGACACGGGACAGGGCGACTATGGCTACACCTTC
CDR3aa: CATSDTGQGDYGYTF

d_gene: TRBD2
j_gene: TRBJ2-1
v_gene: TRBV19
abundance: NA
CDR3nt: TGTGCCAGTAGTCCCCGGACTGGGGGTGGGACTAGCGTAGGCAATGAGCAGTTCTTC
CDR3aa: CASSPRTGGGTSVGNEQFF

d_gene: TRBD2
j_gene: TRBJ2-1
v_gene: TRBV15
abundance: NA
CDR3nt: TGTGCCACCAGCAGAGATTTAGCGGGCTACCAAAATGAGCAGTTCTTC
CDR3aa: CATSRDLAGYQNEQFF

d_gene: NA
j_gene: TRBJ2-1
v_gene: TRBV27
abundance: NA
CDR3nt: TGTGCCAGCAGTTTAAGGGGGAATGAGCAGTTCTTC
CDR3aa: CASSLRGNEQFF

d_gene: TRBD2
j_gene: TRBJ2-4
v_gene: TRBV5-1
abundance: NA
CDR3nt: TGCGCCAGCAGCTTGGCCTTAGTAGCGGGAAAAAACATTCAGTACTTC
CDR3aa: CASSLALVAGKNIQYF

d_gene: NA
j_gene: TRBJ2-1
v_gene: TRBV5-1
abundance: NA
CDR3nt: TGCGCCAGCAGCTTGGGAGACTTACACAATGAGCAGTTCTTC
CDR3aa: CASSLGDLHNEQFF

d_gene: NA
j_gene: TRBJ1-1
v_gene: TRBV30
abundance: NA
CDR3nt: TGTGCCTGGACTCGGGGGGCAGCTAACACTGAAGCTTTCTTT
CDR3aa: CAWTRGAANTEAFF

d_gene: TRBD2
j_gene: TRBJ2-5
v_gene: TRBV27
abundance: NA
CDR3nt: TGTGCCAGCAGTCCTGGGACTAGTGGAGAGACCCAGTACTTC
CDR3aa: CASSPGTSGETQYF

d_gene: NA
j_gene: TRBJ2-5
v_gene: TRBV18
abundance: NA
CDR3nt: TGTGCCAGCTCACCCGGTCGGCAAGAGACCCAGTACTTC
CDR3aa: CASSPGRQETQYF

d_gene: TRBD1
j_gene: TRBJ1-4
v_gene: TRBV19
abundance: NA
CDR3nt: TGTGCCAGTAGTATCGCGGGGACAGGGATATCTGCTAATGAAAAACTGTTTTTT
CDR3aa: CASSIAGTGISANEKLFF

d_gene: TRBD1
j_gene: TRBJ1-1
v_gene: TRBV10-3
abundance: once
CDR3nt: TGTGCCATCAGTTCGGGACAGGGCGATGAAGCTTTCTTT
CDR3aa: CAISSGQGDEAFF

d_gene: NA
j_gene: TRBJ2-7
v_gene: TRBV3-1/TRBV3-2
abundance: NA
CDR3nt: TGTGCCAGCAGCCACACCGGCGGGTCCTACGAGCAGTACTTC
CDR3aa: CASSHTGGSYEQYF

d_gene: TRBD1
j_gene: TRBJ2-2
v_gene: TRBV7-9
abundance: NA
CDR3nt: TGTGCCAGCAGCCGGACAGGGGTCGGCACCGGGGAGCTGTTTTTT
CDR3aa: CASSRTGVGTGELFF

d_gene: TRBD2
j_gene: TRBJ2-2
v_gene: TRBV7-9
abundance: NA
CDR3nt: TGTGCCAGCAGCTCAAGGACTAGCGGGACGGGGAACACCGGGGAGCTGTTTTTT
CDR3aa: CASSSRTSGTGNTGELFF

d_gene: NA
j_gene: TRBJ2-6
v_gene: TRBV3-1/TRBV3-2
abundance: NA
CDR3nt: TGTGCCAGCAGCCCGAGTAGAGGGGCCAACGTCCTGACTTTC
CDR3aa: CASSPSRGANVLTF

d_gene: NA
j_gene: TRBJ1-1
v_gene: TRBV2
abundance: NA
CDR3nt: TGTGCCAGCAGAGGGACTCAATACGGGGCTGACACTGAAGCTTTCTTT
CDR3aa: CASRGTQYGADTEAFF

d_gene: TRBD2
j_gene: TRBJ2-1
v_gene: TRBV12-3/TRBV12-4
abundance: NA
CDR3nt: TGTGCCAGCAGTCTCGCTAGCGGGCGACAGTTCTTC
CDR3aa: CASSLASGRQFF

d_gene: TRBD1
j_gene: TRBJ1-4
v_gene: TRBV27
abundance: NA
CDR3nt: TGTGCCAGCAGCCGTTTATATGTAGGGGGCGCGACTAATGAAAAACTGTTTTTT
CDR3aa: CASSRLYVGGATNEKLFF

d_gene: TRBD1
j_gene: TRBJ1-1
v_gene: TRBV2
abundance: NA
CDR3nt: TGTGCCAGCATCAAGGACAGGCTAAACACTGAAGCTTTCTTT
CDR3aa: CASIKDRLNTEAFF

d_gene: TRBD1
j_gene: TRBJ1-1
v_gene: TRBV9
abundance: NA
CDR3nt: TGTGCCAGCAGCCCTCGGACAGGAAAGAACACTGAAGCTTTCTTT
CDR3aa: CASSPRTGKNTEAFF

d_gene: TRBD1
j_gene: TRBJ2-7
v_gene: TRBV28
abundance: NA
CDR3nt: TGTGCCAGCAGTTTCCGGGACAGCTCCTACGAGCAGTACTTC
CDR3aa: CASSFRDSSYEQYF

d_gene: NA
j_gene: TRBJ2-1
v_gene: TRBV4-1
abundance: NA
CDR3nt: TGCGCCAGCAGCCACGGGGGGGACAGGGCGTACAATGAGCAGTTCTTC
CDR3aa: CASSHGGDRAYNEQFF

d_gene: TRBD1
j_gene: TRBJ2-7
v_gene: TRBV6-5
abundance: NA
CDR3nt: TGTGCCAGCAGAACCAGCCGGGACAGAAACTACGAGCAGTACTTC
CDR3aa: CASRTSRDRNYEQYF